The next 12 T cell receptor beta chains were all read from a single sample in a study of beta chain features in type 1 diabetes. Isolated RNA was reverse transcribed in full, so expressed TCRB transcripts were sequenced. Sequencing used immunoSEQ multiplex PCR; TCRdb keeps in-frame clones, though not all of them. Counted here are under 250,000 clones, roughly 13% occurring once; the ten biggest clones make up more than 0.02%. Sample: naive CD4+ T cells from blood. The receptors shown here come from a woman aged 40 to 49 in good health.

This clone came up many times. The rearrangement links TRBV7-9 to TRBJ2-3; 8 nucleotides match TRBD2. CDR1 is SEHNR, CDR2 FQNEAQ, per germline (reference sequence). V lost 7 bases and J lost 3; bases outside the gene matches: 9. The CDR3 is 15 residues long. The CDR3 DNA reads as TGTGCCAGCACCTCACTAGGACTAGCAACAGATACGCAGTATTTT. Encoded protein: CASTSLGLATDTQYF.

In this sample, this clone turned up a few times. The chain has TRBV29-1 and TRBJ2-1, with TRBD2 matching over 8 bases. The CDR3 covers 15 residues. V dropped 1 base and J dropped 1; count of bases not matched to a gene: 3. Germline CDR1 is SQVTM and CDR2 is ANQGSEA. For the CDR3, the DNA is TGCAGCGTTGAAGGGACTAGCTCGTCCTACAATGAGCAGTTCTTC. The encoded protein is CSVEGTSSSYNEQFF.

The rearrangement links TRBV7-2 to TRBJ1-6; tentative D call: TRBD1 (6 bases). Germline-derived CDR1 and CDR2 are SGHTA and FQGNSA. This CDR3 is 15 amino acids long. V dropped 5 bases and J dropped 5 bases, with 13 bases sitting between them. CDR3 DNA sequence: TGTGCCAGCAGCGTGCAGGGGCTTAATAATTCACCCCTCCACTTT. The encoded protein is CASSVQGLNNSPLHF.

V is TRBV7-2 and J is TRBJ1-6; possible D gene TRBD1, 5 bases. The germline V and J ends were trimmed by 5 bases and 7 bases, with 21 bases remaining between them. The germline gives CDR1 SGHTA, CDR2 FQGNSA. The CDR3 extends over 17 amino acids. CDR3 DNA sequence: TGTGCCAGCAGCCTTGGGGCGGCTCAATCGTTCAATTCACCCCTCCACTTT. This gives the protein CASSLGAAQSFNSPLHF.

This clone was recorded a few times. The gene calls are TRBV28 and TRBJ2-7; D might be TRBD1 (5 bases). The CDR3 totals 13 residues. Trimming shortened V by 4 bases and J by 4 bases, and 11 bases separated the two germline ends. CDR1 is MDHEN and CDR2 is SYDVKM in the germline V gene. In nucleotides, the CDR3 is TGTGCCAGCAGTTCCCCACAGGCGTACGAGCAGTACTTC. Amino acids: CASSSPQAYEQYF.

The chain is built from TRBV12-5 and TRBJ1-2; D not certain. Germline CDR1 LGHNT, CDR2 FRNRAP. CDR3 size: 14 residues. Trimming cost V 0 bases and J 6 bases, with 11 bases left between them. The CDR3 protein is CASGLVAGMNGYTF. The CDR3 nucleotides read TGTGCTAGTGGTTTGGTGGCGGGGATGAATGGCTACACCTTC.

This clone was found a few times. The chain carries TRBV29-1 and TRBJ1-2; TRBD1 aligns across 7 bases. The CDR3 sequence is 14 residues long. Germline CDR1 SQVTM, CDR2 ANQGSEA. V shed 1 base, J shed 4 bases, and the junction held 6 bases outside the gene matches. As DNA, the CDR3 is TGCAGCGTTGAAGGGGAAGGGGGCAGCTATGGCTACACCTTC. This gives the protein CSVEGEGGSYGYTF.

This clone has a handful of counts. This chain uses TRBV7-2 with TRBJ2-7; 10 nucleotides match TRBD1. Per the germline V gene, CDR1 is SGHTA and CDR2 is FQGNSA. The V segment lost 3 bases and the J segment 4 bases; nucleotides outside the gene matches: 3. The CDR3 has 14 amino acids. In DNA form, the CDR3 reads TGTGCCAGCAGCTTGGACAGGGGGGGGTACGAGCAGTACTTC. Residues: CASSLDRGGYEQYF.

The chain combines TRBV4-2 with TRBJ2-3, with a possible D match to TRBD2 (6 bases). Trimming took 4 bases from V and 5 from J, leaving 25 bases between them. The CDR3 consists of 18 residues. The V gene's germline CDR1 is LGHNA and CDR2 YNFKEQ. Here the CDR3 reads CASSPFSGRSKEGDTQYF. For the CDR3, the DNA is TGTGCCAGCAGCCCCTTCAGTGGCCGGTCCAAGGAGGGAGATACGCAGTATTTT.

This clone was recorded a few times. This sample includes further DNA sequences coding for the same CDR3. V is TRBV6-5 and J is TRBJ2-7, with D perhaps matching TRBD1 (6 bases). Germline V gene lookup returns CDR1 MNHEY and CDR2 SVGAGI. The length of the CDR3 is 11 residues. V lost 6 bases and J 3 bases, leaving 6 bases between the germline ends. The CDR3 nucleotides read TGTGCCAGCAGGACAGGCTACGAGCAGTACTTC. It yields the protein CASRTGYEQYF.

The chain carries TRBV5-6 and TRBJ1-5, with 10 bases fitting TRBD1. J gave up 1 base and V 3 bases, and 1 base lay outside the gene matches. Germline CDR1 SGHDT, CDR2 YYEEEE. The length of the CDR3 is 15 residues. CDR3 bases: TGTGCCAGCAGCTGGGGACAGGGGAGCAATCAGCCCCAGCATTTT. It specifies CASSWGQGSNQPQHF.

The gene calls are TRBV7-2 and TRBJ2-7, with 12 positions matching TRBD2. The CDR3 sequence is 16 residues long. The germline CDR1 and CDR2 sequences are SGHTA and FQGNSA. The V and J ends lost 1 base and 6 bases, in that order; junction bases with no gene match: 7. The CDR3 nucleotides read TGTGCCAGCAGCTTAGGCATGCTAGCGGGGGGGGGCGAGCAGTACTTC. This codes for CASSLGMLAGGGEQYF.